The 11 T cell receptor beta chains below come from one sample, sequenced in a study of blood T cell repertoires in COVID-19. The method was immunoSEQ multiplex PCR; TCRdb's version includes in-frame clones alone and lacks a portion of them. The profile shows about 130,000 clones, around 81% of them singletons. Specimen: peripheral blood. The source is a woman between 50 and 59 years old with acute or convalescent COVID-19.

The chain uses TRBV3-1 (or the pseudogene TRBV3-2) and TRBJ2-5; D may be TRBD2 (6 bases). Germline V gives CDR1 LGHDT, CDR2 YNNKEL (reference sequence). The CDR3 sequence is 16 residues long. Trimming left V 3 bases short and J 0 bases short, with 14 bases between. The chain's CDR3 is CASSHGDFPYQETQYF. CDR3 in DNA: TGTGCCAGCAGCCATGGGGACTTTCCGTACCAAGAGACCCAGTACTTC.

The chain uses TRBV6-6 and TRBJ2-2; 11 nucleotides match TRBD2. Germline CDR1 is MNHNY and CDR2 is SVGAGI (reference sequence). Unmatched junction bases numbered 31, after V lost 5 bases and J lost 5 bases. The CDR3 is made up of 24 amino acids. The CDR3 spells CASSRLPGQGTLGLAGRRTGELFF. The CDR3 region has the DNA TGTGCCAGCAGTCGGCTTCCGGGACAGGGTACCCTCGGACTAGCGGGCAGGCGGACCGGGGAGCTGTTTTTT.

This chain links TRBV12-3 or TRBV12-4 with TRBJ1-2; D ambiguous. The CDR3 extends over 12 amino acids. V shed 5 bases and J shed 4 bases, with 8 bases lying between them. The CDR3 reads CASSPAGYGYTF. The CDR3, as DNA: TGTGCCAGCAGTCCAGCGGGCTATGGCTACACCTTC.

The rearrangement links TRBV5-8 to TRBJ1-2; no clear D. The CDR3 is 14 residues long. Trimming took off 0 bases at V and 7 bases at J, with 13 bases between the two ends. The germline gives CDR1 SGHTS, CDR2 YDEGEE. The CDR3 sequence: CASSLGGRHPGYTF. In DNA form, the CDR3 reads TGTGCCAGCAGCTTGGGAGGGCGTCACCCTGGCTACACCTTC.

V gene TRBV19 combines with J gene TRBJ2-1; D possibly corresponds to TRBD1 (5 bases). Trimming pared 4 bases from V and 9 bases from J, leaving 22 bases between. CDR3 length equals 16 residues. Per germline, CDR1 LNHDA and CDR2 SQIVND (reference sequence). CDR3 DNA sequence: TGTGCCAGTAGTAAGGCGTGGGGCGAAGTAGCTGGTGAGCAGTTCTTC. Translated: CASSKAWGEVAGEQFF.

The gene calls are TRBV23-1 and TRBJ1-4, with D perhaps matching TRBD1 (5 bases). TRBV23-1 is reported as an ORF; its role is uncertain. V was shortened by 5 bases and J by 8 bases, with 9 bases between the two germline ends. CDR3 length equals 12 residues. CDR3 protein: CASSYGGEKLFF. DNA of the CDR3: TGCGCCAGCAGTTACGGGGGAGAAAAACTGTTTTTT.

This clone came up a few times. This CDR3 is CASSPTENTEAFF. The CDR3, as DNA: TGTGCCAGCAGCCCGACAGAGAACACTGAAGCTTTCTTT. This chain joins TRBV7-8 and TRBJ1-1; perhaps TRBD1 as D (5 bases). The CDR3 has 13 residues. Trimming removed 5 bases from V and 1 base from J, with 8 bases in between. Germline CDR1 reads SGHVS; CDR2 reads FQNEAQ.

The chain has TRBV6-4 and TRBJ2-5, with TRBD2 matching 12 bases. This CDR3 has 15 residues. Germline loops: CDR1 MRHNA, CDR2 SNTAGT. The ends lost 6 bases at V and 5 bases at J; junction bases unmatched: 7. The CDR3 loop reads CASRSRTSGVETQYF. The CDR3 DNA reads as TGTGCCAGCAGGTCACGGACTAGCGGGGTTGAGACCCAGTACTTC.

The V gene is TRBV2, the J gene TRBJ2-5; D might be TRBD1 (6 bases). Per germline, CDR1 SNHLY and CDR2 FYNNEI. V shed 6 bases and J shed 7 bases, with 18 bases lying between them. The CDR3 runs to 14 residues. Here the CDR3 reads CASRYRDIGVTQYF. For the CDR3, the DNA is TGTGCCAGCAGATATAGGGACATCGGGGTGACCCAGTACTTC.

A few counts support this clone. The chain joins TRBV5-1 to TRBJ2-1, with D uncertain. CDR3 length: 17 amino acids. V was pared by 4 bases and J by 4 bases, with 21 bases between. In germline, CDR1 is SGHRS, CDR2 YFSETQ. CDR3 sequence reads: CASSVNQLGLLYNEQFF. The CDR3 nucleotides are TGCGCCAGCAGCGTAAACCAGCTAGGTTTACTGTACAATGAGCAGTTCTTC.

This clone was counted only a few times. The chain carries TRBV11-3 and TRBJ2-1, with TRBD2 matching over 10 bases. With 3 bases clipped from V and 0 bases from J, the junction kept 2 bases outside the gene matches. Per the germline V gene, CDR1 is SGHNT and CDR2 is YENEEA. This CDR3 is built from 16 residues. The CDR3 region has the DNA TGTGCCAGCAGCTTTAGCGGGGGGACCTCCTACAATGAGCAGTTCTTC. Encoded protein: CASSFSGGTSYNEQFF.